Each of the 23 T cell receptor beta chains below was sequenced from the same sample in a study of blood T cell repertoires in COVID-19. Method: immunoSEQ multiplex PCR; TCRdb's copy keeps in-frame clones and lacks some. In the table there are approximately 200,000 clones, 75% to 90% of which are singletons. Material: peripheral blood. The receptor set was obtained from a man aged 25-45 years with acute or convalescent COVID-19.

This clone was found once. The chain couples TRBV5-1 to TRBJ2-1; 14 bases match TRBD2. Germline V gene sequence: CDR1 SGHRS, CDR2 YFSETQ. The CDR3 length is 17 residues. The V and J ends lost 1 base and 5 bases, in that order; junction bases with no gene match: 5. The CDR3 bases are TGCGCCAGCAGCTTGACCCGGACTAGCGGGGGGAACAATGAGCAGTTCTTC. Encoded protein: CASSLTRTSGGNNEQFF.

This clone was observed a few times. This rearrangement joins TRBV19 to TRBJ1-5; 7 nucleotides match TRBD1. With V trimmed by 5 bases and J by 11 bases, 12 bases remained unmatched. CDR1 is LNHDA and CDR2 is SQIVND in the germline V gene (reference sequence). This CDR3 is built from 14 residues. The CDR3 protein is CASSLLEGAWAQHF. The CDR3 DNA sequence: TGTGCCAGTAGTCTCTTGGAGGGGGCTTGGGCCCAGCATTTT.

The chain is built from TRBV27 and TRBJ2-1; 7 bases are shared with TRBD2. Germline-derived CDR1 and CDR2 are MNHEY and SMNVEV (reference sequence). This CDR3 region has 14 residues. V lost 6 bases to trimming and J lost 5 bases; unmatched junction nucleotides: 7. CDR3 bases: TGTGCCAGCAGGGGGACTAATCCCCACAATGAGCAGTTCTTC. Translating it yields CASRGTNPHNEQFF.

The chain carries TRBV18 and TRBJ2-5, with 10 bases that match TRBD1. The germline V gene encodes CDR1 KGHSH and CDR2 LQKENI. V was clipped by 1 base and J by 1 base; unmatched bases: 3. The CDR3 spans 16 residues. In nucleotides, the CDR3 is TGTGCCAGCTCACCACGACAGGGGGCCCTCCAAGAGACCCAGTACTTC. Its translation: CASSPRQGALQETQYF.

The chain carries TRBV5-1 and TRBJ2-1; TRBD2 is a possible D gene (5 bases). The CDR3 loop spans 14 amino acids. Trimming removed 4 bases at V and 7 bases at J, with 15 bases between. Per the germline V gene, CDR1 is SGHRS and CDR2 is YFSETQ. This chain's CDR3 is CASSPGTDWNEQFF. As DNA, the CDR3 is TGCGCCAGCAGCCCGGGAACCGATTGGAATGAGCAGTTCTTC.

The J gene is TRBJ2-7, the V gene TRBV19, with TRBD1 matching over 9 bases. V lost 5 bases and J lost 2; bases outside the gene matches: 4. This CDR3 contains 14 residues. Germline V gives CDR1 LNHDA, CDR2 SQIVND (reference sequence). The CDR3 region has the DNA TGTGCCAGTAGTGACAGGGGGTACCCCTACGAGCAGTACTTC. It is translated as CASSDRGYPYEQYF. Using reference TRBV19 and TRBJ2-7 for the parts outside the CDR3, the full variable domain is DGGITQSPKYLFRKEGQNVTLSCEQNLNHDAMYWYRQDPGQGLRLIYYSQIVNDFQKGDIAEGYSVSREKKESFPLTVTSAQKNPTAFYLCASSDRGYPYEQYFGPGTRLTVT.

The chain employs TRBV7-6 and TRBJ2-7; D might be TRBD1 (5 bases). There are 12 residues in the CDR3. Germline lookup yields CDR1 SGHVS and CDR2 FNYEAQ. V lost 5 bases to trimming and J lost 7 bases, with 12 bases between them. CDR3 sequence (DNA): TGTGCCAGCAGCACCAGGGTGGGAGAGCAGTACTTC. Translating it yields CASSTRVGEQYF. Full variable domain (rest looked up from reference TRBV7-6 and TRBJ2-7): GAGVSQSPRYKVTKRGQDVALRCDPISGHVSLYWYRQALGQGPEFLTYFNYEAQQDKSGLPNDRFSAERPEGSISTLTIQRTEQRDSAMYRCASSTRVGEQYFGPGTRLTVT.

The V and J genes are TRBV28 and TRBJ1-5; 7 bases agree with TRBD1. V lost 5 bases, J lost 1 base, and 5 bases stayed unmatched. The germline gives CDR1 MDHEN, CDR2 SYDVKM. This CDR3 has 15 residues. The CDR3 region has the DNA TGTGCCAGCAGTACTCCGGGACAGAGCAATCAGCCCCAGCATTTT. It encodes CASSTPGQSNQPQHF.

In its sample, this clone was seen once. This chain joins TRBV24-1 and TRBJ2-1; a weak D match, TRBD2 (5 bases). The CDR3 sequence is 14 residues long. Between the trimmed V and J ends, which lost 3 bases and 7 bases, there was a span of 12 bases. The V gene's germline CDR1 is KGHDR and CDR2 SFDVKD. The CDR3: CATSDRASSNEQFF. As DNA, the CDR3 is TGTGCCACCAGTGATCGGGCTAGCAGTAATGAGCAGTTCTTC.

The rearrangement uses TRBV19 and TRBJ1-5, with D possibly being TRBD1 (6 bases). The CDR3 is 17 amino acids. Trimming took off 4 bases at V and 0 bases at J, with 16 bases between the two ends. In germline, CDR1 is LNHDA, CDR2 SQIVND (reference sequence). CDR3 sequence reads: CASSTRYDRYSNQPQHF. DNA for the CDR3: TGTGCCAGTAGTACCCGCTACGACAGGTATAGCAATCAGCCCCAGCATTTT.

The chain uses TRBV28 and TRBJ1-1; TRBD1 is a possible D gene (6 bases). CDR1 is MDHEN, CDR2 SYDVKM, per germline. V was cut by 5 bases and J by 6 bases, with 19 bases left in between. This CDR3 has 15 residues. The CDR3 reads CASSLSQGWRPEAFF. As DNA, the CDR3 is TGTGCCAGCAGTCTATCACAGGGATGGCGTCCTGAAGCTTTCTTT.

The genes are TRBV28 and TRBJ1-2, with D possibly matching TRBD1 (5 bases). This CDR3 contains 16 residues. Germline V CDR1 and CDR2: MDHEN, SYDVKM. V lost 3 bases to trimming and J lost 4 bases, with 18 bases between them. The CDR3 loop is CASSFTGLLLAYGYTF. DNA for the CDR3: TGTGCCAGCAGTTTTACAGGTCTGTTGTTGGCCTATGGCTACACCTTC.

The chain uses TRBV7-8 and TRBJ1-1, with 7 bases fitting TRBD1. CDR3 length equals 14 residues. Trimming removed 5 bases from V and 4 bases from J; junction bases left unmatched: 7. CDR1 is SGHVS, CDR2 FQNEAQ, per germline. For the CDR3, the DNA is TGTGCCAGCAGCAGGACAGGACTGGGCACTGAAGCTTTCTTT. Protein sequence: CASSRTGLGTEAFF.

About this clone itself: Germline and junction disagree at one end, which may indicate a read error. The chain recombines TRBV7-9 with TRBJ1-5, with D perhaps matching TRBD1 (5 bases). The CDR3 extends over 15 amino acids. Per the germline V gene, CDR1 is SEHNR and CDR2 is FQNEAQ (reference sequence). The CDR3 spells CASSLAGGGNQPQHF. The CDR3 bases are TGTGCCAGCAGCCTAGCGGGGGGGGGCAATCAGCCCCAGCATTTT.

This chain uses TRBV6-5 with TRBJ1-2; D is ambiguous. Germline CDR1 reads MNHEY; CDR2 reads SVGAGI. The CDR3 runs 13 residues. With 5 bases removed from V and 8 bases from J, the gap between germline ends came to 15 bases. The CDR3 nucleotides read TGTGCCAGCAGTCTTCAGACGGGGAAAGGCTACACCTTC. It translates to CASSLQTGKGYTF.

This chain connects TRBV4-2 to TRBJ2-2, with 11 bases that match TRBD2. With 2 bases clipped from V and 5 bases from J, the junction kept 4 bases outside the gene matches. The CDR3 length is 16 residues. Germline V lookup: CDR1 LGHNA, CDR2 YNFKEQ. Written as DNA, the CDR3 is TGTGCCAGCAGCCAAAAGAGGACTAGCGGGACCGGGGAGCTGTTTTTT. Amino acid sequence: CASSQKRTSGTGELFF.

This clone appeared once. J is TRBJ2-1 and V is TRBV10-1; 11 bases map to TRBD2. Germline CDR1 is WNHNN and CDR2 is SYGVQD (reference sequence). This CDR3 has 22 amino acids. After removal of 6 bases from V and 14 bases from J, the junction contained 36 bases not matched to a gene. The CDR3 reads CASRPTPFFGSGRVPALGLEFF. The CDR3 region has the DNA TGCGCCAGCAGACCAACTCCCTTCTTTGGTAGCGGGAGGGTACCGGCGTTGGGTTTGGAGTTCTTC.

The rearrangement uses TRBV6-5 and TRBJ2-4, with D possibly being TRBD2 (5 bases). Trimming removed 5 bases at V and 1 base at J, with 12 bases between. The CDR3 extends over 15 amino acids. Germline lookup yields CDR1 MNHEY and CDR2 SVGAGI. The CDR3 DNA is TGTGCCAGCAGTCCTAGCCTGTTGGCCAAAAACATTCAGTACTTC. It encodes CASSPSLLAKNIQYF.

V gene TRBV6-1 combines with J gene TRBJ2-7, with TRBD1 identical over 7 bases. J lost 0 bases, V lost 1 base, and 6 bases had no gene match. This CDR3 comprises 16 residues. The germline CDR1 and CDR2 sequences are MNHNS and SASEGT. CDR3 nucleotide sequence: TGTGCCAGCAGTGAAGTGGGACAGATAAGCTCCTACGAGCAGTACTTC. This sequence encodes CASSEVGQISSYEQYF.

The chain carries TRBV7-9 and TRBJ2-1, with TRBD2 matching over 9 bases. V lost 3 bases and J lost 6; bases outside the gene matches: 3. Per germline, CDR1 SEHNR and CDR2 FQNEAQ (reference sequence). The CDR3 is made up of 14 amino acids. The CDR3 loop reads CASSFGGRANEQFF. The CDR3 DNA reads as TGTGCCAGCAGCTTTGGCGGGAGGGCCAATGAGCAGTTCTTC.

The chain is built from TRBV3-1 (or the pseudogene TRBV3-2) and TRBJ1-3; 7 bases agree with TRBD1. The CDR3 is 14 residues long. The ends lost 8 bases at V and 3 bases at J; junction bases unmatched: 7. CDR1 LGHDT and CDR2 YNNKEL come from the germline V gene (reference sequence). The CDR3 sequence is CASERTGGGNTIYF. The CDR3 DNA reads TGTGCCAGCGAGCGGACAGGCGGTGGAAACACCATATATTTT.

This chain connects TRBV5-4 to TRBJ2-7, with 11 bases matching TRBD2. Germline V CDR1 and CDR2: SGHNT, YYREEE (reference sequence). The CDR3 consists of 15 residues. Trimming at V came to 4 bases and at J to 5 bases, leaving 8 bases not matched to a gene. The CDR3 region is CASSGVAGGDHEQYF. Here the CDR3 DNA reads TGTGCCAGCAGCGGGGTAGCGGGAGGGGACCACGAGCAGTACTTC.

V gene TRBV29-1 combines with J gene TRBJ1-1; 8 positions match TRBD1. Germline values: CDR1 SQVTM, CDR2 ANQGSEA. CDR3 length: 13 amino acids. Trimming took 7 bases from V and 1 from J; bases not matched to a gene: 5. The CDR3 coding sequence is TGCAGCGGGACCAGGGGGCCGAACACTGAAGCTTTCTTT. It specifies CSGTRGPNTEAFF. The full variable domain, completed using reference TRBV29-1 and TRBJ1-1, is SAVISQKPSRDICQRGTSLTIQCQVDSQVTMMFWYRQQPGQSLTLIATANQGSEATYESGFVIDKFPISRPNLTFSTLTVSNMSPEDSSIYLCSGTRGPNTEAFFGQGTRLTVV.